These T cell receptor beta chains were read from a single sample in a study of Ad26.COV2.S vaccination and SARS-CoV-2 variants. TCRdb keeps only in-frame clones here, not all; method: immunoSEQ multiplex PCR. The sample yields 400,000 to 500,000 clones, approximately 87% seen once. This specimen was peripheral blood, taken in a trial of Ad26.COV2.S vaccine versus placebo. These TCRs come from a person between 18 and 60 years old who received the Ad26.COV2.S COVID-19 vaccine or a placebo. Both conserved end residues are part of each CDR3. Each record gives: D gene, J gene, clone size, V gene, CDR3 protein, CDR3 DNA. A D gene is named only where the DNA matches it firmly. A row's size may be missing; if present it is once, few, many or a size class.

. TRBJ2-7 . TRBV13 CASSFRRQGPYEQYF TGTGCCAGCAGCTTTAGAAGGCAGGGTCCCTACGAGCAGTACTTC
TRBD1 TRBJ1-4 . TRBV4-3 CASSQEATGGFEKLFF TGCGCCAGCAGCCAAGAGGCGACAGGGGGCTTTGAAAAACTGTTTTTT
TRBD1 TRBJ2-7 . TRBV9 CASSVRQGLDEQYF TGTGCCAGCAGCGTTCGACAGGGGCTAGACGAGCAGTACTTC
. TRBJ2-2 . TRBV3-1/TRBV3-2 CASSQALTGELFF TGTGCCAGCAGCCAAGCCCTTACCGGGGAGCTGTTTTTT
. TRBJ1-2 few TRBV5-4 CASSLAYGGSLSGYTF TGTGCCAGCAGCTTGGCCTACGGAGGGAGTTTAAGCGGCTACACCTTC
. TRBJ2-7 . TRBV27 CASSLSRVSYEQYF TGTGCCAGCAGTTTATCGAGGGTCTCCTACGAGCAGTACTTC
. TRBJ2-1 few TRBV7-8 CASSLDRDNNEQFF TGTGCCAGCAGCTTAGACAGGGACAACAATGAGCAGTTCTTC
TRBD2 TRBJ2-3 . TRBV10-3 CAISGRVAGGGADTQYF TGTGCCATCAGTGGCCGGGTTGCGGGGGGCGGCGCAGATACGCAGTATTTT
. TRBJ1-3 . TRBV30 CACGPGAISGNTIYF TGTGCCTGTGGGCCGGGCGCCATCTCTGGAAACACCATATATTTT
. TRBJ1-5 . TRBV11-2 CASSLGGGASQPQHF TGTGCCAGCAGCTTAGGCGGGGGCGCTTCCCAGCCCCAGCATTTT
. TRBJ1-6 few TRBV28 CASFDGTNGYSPLHF TGTGCCAGCTTTGACGGGACAAACGGGTATTCACCCCTCCACTTT
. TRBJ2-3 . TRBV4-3 CASSQGPSTDTQYF TGCGCCAGCAGCCAAGGGCCGAGCACAGATACGCAGTATTTT
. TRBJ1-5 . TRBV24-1 CATSDLRGQPQHF TGTGCCACCAGTGATTTGAGGGGTCAGCCCCAGCATTTT
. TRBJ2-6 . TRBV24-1 CATSDSASGANVLTF TGTGCCACCAGTGATTCGGCCTCTGGGGCCAACGTCCTGACTTTC
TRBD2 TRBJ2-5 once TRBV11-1 CASSSGLAGPGETQYF TGTGCCAGCAGCTCAGGACTAGCGGGGCCCGGGGAGACCCAGTACTTC
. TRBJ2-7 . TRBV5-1 CASARGGEQYF TGCGCCAGCGCCAGGGGGGGAGAGCAGTACTTC
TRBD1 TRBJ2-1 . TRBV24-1 CATSDLRGTGYNEQFF TGTGCCACCAGTGATTTGCGGGGGACAGGGTACAATGAGCAGTTCTTC
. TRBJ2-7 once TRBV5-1 CASSLWPLHYEQYF TGCGCCAGCAGCTTGTGGCCTCTACACTACGAGCAGTACTTC
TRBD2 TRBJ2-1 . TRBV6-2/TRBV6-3 CASSYSRTSGGAAYNEQFF TGTGCCAGCAGTTACTCGAGGACTAGCGGGGGGGCTGCCTACAATGAGCAGTTCTTC
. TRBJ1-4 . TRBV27 CASSLGVPVQKLFF TGTGCCAGCAGTTTAGGGGTTCCAGTCCAAAAACTGTTTTTT
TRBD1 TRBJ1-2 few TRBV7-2 CASSKRPGQELYGYTF TGTGCCAGCAGCAAACGGCCGGGACAGGAGTTATATGGCTACACCTTC
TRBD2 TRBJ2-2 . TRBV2 CGTRLAVNTGELFF TGTGGGACCCGACTAGCGGTGAACACCGGGGAGCTGTTTTTT
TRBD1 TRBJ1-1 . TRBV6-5 CASRIQGENTEAFF TGTGCCAGCAGGATACAGGGGGAAAACACTGAAGCTTTCTTT
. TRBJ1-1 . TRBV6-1 CASSEGMAPGAFF TGTGCCAGCAGTGAAGGGATGGCACCCGGGGCTTTCTTT
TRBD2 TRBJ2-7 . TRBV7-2 CASRSRAGGYEQYF TGTGCCAGCAGGTCGCGGGCGGGGGGCTACGAGCAGTACTTC
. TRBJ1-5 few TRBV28 CASSLRWQVGQPQHF TGTGCCAGCAGTTTGCGTTGGCAGGTAGGTCAGCCCCAGCATTTT
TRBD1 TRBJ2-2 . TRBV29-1 CSDFGQGPLFGELFF TGCAGCGATTTTGGACAGGGCCCTTTATTCGGGGAGCTGTTTTTT
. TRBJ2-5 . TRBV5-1 CASSYSIGGEKETQYF TGCGCCAGCAGCTATTCCATAGGGGGGGAAAAAGAGACCCAGTACTTC
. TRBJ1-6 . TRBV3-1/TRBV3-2 CASSQDPHNSPLHF TGTGCCAGCAGCCAAGATCCCCATAATTCACCCCTCCACTTT
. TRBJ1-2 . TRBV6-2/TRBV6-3 CASSYEGLRYGYTF TGTGCCAGCAGTTACGAGGGGTTGAGATATGGCTACACCTTC
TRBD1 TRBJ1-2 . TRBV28 CASSLGQGRDYGYTF TGTGCCAGCAGTTTGGGACAGGGAAGGGACTATGGCTACACCTTC
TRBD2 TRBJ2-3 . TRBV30 CAWSRLSGGGDTQYF TGTGCCTGGAGTAGGTTGAGCGGGGGGGGAGATACGCAGTATTTT
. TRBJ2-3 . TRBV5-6 CASSLAQQADTQYF TGTGCCAGCAGCTTAGCTCAGCAGGCAGATACGCAGTATTTT
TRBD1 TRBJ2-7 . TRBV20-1 CSAWDSYEQYF TGCAGTGCCTGGGACAGCTACGAGCAGTACTTC
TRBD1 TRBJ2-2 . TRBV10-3 CAISEPTGAGELFF TGTGCCATCAGTGAGCCGACAGGGGCCGGGGAGCTGTTTTTT
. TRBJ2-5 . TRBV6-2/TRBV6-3 CASSWVGGYETQYF TGTGCCAGCAGTTGGGTCGGGGGATACGAGACCCAGTACTTC
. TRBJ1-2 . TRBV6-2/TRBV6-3 CASSREYGYTF TGTGCCAGTAGCAGGGAATACGGCTACACCTTC
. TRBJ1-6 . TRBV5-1 CASSLEGGFDSPLHF TGCGCCAGCAGCTTGGAAGGAGGGTTCGATTCACCCCTCCACTTT
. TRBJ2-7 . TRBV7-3 CASSSDPTGILSEQYF TGTGCCAGCAGTTCCGATCCGACAGGCATCCTCTCCGAGCAGTACTTC
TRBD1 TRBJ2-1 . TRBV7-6 CASSLEGTDEQFF TGTGCCAGCAGCTTAGAGGGGACAGACGAGCAGTTCTTC
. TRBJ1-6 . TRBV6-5 CASSSPNSPLHF TGTGCCAGCAGTTCCCCAAATTCACCCCTCCACTTT
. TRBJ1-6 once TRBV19 CASSVGSSSYNSPLHF TGTGCCAGTAGTGTAGGCAGCAGCTCCTATAATTCACCCCTCCACTTT
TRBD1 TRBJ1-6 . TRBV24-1 CATSPKAGQGGSPLHF TGTGCCACCAGTCCTAAGGCGGGACAGGGAGGTTCACCCCTCCACTTT
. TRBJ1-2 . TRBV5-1 CASSLGGARLAGGYTF TGCGCCAGCAGCTTGGGAGGGGCGCGCTTAGCCGGTGGCTACACCTTC
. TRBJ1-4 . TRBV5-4 CASSNQAMSNEKLFF TGTGCCAGCAGTAACCAGGCAATGAGCAATGAAAAACTGTTTTTT
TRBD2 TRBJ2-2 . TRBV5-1 CASSLSPAGGANTGELFF TGCGCCAGCAGCTTGTCCCCAGCGGGGGGGGCGAACACCGGGGAGCTGTTTTTT
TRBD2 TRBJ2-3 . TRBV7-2 CASSFIAGGRTDTQYF TGTGCCAGCAGCTTCATAGCGGGGGGGCGCACAGATACGCAGTATTTT
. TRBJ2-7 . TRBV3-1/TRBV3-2 CASSNSYEQYF TGTGCCAGCTCCAATAGCTACGAGCAGTACTTC
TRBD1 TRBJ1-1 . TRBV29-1 CSVEDTGGGTEAFF TGCAGCGTTGAGGACACAGGGGGAGGCACTGAAGCTTTCTTT
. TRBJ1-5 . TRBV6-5 CASSYRGNQPQHF TGTGCCAGCAGTTACCGGGGGAATCAGCCCCAGCATTTT
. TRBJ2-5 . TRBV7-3 CASSITGTKQETQYF TGTGCCAGCAGCATTACCGGGACAAAGCAAGAGACCCAGTACTTC
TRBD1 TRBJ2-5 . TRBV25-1 CASSEARGRSPQETQYF TGTGCCAGCAGTGAAGCCAGGGGGCGATCCCCTCAAGAGACCCAGTACTTC